This TCR beta chain originates from a study of naive and memory T cell subsets (TCRdb year 2017). In the study overall: The study applied an open-source, UMI-based TCR alpha and beta sequencing pipeline to sorted naive and memory peripheral blood T cell subsets. IgG serology results and the functional CMV T cell responses were in complete agreement. RNA was DNase-treated and reverse transcribed with TCR constant-region primers, mostly using SuperScript III.

The library came from UMI-ligation and nested PCR. The beta constant-region primer was an equimolar mix of two oligonucleotides covering both TRBC1 and TRBC2. Four rounds of PCR were used to amplify ligated cDNA, with nested alpha and beta constant-region primers being used together with the SP2 primer. A single-stranded oligonucleotide carrying the SP2 primer and a 12-nucleotide UMI was ligated to the 3' end of the cDNA by T4 RNA ligase 1. Incubation of the ligation reaction was carried out at 16 degrees C for about 20-25 hours. To avoid over-amplification, PCR2 was usually performed as a SYBR Green qPCR and halted once a predetermined threshold was reached. Every purification after the first one was done using Agencourt AMPure XP magnetic beads. Library quantification was done by Qubit, followed by a TapeStation check on which the main peak was expected at around 650 bp. Sequencing of the pooled libraries was done on an Illumina MiSeq using v2 2x251 paired-end kits, which typically yielded roughly 0.9-2.1 million reads per sample. Each sample's library went into the pool at about 4.2 nM, and about 5-7% PhiX was added to help with cluster recognition. Under the source paper's analysis protocol: FASTQ reads processed by Demultiplexor were assigned V and J genes by Decombinator through tag matching that tolerated a single base-pair mismatch. Collapsinator used UMIs to correct both sequencing errors and frequency errors arising from PCR heterogeneity. CDR3Translator translated TCRs and extracted CDR3s from the conserved cysteine to the FGXG phenylalanine, flagging non-productive sequences. Repertoires were subsampled to equal numbers of UMI-defined TCRs before Gini, Shannon entropy and inverse Simpson indices were calculated. Within the linear range, a power law was fitted by maximum likelihood to the distributions of clonotype abundance. On one naive CD8 sample, the pipeline and MIGEC gave similar UMI counts, unique TCR numbers and clonal distributions. In one analysis, naive TCRs also found in any memory subset of the same donor were removed from the naive repertoire. The repertoires were searched for 7,000 to 8,000 CMV-associated CDR3 sequences that had been compiled from VDJdb and a published dataset. In TCRdb, the public reads were trimmed at Q25 with fastp and aligned with MiXCR, with productive beta chains retained. Each CDR3 protein appears once, grouped with its most common genes and DNA. TCRdb, not the authors, supplied the V and J calls. The sample records roughly 100,000 distinct CDR3 sequences, approximately 15% of which are singletons. In total, the top ten clones hold around 2.7% of the sample.

V loses 0 bases of germline sequence and J loses 6 bases, and the interval between the two ends is 21 bases. Sequences LGHNA (CDR1) and YSLEER (CDR2) are obtained from the germline V gene. The CDR3 spans 18 residues, from the cysteine through the phenylalanine. Only the CDR3 part of the read is kept: 54 bases, read in frame from the first base. TCR alpha and beta chain libraries were amplified separately from the second PCR step onward. CMV status of each donor was established by measuring IFNgamma production from CD4+ T cells after fresh PBMCs were stimulated overnight with CMV viral lysate. Using Miltenyi beads, CD4 T cells were first positively selected, and CD8 T cells were then positively selected from the CD4-negative fraction. Cells were stained for CD3, CD4, CD8, CD45RA, CD27 and a live/dead dye and were sorted on a BD Aria II into four subsets based on CD45RA and CD27. A few healthy volunteers provided blood, and the blood of each volunteer was split into CD4 and CD8 T cells and then into four differentiation subsets. Roughly 120 ml of peripheral blood was collected from each donor, and PBMC were isolated from the blood using Ficoll-Paque PLUS density-gradient centrifugation. After sorting, cells were lysed in RLT buffer, RNA was extracted using a Qiagen RNeasy kit, and the extracted RNA was stored at -80 degrees C.

This clonotype was seen a few times. It has no known antigen specificity. Per-base quality was not reported, and no clone a single base away is much larger than it. The study at large found these results: After error correction, only a single occurrence was seen for over 85% of naive TCR sequences, so much steeper abundance distributions were produced than in memory subsets. TCR abundance followed a power law with an exponent that was different for naive and memory subsets but consistent across the three individuals. A clonotype was defined as a single alpha or beta chain sequence rather than as a paired alpha/beta receptor. A few larger clonotypes were present in naive repertoires, particularly the CD8 repertoires, and these clonotypes were possibly memory cells re-expressing CD45RA. RNA-based TCR counts may be affected by expression changes linked to T cell activation and differentiation. In both CD4 and CD8 cells, going from naive through CM, EM and EMRA, the Gini index went up while Shannon and inverse Simpson diversity went down. The repertoire findings for the naive and memory subsets could not be validated, as no ground truth was available.

The clonotype originates from a human donor in good health. Recombination connected TRBV4-3 to TRBJ1-5, with no reliable assignment of the D segment. Sequenced material: naive CD8+ T cells from blood. Sample cell subset or site, as interpreted from the label and publication: naive T cells, CD45RA high CD27+. The nucleotide sequence is TGCGCCAGCAGCCAAGATCTTGGCGGTTTGACGGGCAGTCAGCCCCAGCATTTT. The resulting protein is CASSQDLGGLTGSQPQHF.